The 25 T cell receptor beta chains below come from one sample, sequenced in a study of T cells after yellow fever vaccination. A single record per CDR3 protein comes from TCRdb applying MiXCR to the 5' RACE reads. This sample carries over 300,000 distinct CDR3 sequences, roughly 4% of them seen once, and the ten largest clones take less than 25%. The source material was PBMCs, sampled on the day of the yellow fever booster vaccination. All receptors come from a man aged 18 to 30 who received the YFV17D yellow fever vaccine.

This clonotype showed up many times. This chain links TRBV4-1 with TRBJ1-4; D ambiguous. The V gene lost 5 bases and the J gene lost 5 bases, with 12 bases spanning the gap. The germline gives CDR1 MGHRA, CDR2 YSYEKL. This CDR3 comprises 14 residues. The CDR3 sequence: CASSSRAPNEKLFF. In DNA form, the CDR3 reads TGCGCCAGCAGCTCCCGGGCCCCGAATGAAAAACTGTTTTTT.

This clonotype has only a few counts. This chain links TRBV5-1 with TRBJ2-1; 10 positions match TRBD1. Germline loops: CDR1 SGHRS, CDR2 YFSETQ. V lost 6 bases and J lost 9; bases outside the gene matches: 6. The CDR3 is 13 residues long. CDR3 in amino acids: CASTGTGVSEQFF. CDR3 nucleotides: TGCGCCAGCACCGGGACAGGGGTTTCTGAGCAGTTCTTC.

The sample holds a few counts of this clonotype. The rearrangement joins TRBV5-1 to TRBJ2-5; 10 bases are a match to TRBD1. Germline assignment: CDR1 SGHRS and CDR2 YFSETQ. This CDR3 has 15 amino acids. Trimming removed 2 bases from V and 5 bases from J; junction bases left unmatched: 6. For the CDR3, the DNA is TGCGCCAGCAGCTTCGGGACAGGGGTGTCCGAGACCCAGTACTTC. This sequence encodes CASSFGTGVSETQYF.

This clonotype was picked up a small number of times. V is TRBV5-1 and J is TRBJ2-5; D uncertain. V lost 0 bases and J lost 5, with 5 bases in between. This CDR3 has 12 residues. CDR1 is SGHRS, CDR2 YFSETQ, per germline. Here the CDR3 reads CASSLDHETQYF. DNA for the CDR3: TGCGCCAGCAGCTTGGATCACGAGACCCAGTACTTC.

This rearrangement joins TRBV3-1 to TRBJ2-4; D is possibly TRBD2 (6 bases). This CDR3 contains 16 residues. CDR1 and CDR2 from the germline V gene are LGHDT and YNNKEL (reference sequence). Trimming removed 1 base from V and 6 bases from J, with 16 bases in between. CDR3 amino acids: CASSQGGGRGLNIQYF. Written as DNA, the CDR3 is TGTGCCAGCAGCCAAGGTGGAGGGCGCGGTTTAAACATTCAGTACTTC. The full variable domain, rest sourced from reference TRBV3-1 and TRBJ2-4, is DTAVSQTPKYLVTQMGNDKSIKCEQNLGHDTMYWYKQDSKKFLKIMFSYNNKELIINETVPNRFSPKSPDKAHLNLHINSLELGDSAVYFCASSQGGGRGLNIQYFGAGTRLSVL.

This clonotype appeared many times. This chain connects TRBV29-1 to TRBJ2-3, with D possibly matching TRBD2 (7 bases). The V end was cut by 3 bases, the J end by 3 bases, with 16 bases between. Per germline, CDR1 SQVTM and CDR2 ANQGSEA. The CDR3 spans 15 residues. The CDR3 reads CSVDRPGGLTDTQYF. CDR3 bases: TGCAGCGTTGACAGGCCGGGGGGCCTGACAGATACGCAGTATTTT.

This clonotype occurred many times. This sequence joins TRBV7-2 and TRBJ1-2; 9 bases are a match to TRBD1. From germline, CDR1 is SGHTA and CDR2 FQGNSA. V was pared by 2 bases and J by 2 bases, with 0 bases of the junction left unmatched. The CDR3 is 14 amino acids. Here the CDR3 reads CASSLTGGNYGYTF. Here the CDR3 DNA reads TGTGCCAGCAGCTTAACAGGGGGCAACTATGGCTACACCTTC. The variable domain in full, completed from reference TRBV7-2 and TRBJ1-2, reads GAGVSQSPSNKVTEKGKDVELRCDPISGHTALYWYRQSLGQGLEFLIYFQGNSAPDKSGLPSDRFSAERTGGSVSTLTIQRTQQEDSAVYLCASSLTGGNYGYTFGSGTRLTVV.

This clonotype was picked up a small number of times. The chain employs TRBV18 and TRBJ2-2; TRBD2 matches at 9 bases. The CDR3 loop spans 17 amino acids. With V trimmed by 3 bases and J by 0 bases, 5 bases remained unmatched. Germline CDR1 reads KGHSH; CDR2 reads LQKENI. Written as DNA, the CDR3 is TGTGCCAGCTCACCCCAGCGGGGGGCGTCGAACACCGGGGAGCTGTTTTTT. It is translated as CASSPQRGASNTGELFF.

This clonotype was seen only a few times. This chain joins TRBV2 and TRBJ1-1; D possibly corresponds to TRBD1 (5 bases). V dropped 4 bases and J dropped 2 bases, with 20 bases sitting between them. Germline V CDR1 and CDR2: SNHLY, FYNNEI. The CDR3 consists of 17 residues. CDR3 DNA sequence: TGTGCCAGCAGTGTAGTGGGGACGGCTTATACAAACACTGAAGCTTTCTTT. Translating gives CASSVVGTAYTNTEAFF.

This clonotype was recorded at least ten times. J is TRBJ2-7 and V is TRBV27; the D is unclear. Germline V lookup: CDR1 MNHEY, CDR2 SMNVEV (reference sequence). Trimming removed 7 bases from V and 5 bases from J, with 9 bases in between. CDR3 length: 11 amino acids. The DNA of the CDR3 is TGTGCCAGCATGGCCGGACACGAGCAGTACTTC. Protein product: CASMAGHEQYF.

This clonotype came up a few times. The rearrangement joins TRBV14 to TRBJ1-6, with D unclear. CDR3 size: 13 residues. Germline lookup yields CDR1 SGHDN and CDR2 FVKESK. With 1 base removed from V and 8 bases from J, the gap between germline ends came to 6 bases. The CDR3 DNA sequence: TGTGCCAGCAGCCAAGGTCCTCATTCACCCCTCCACTTT. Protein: CASSQGPHSPLHF.

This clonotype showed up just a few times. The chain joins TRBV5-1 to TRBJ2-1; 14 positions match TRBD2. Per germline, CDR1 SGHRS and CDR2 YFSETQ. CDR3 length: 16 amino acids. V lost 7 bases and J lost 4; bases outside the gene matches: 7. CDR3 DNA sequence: TGCGCCAGCCACCGACTAGCGGGGGGGATTTACAATGAGCAGTTCTTC. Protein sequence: CASHRLAGGIYNEQFF.

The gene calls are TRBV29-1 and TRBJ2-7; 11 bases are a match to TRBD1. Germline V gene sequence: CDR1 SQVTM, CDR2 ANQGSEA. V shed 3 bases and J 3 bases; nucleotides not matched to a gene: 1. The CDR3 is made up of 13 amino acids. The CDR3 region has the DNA TGCAGCGTTGACGGGACAGGGGGCTACGAGCAGTACTTC. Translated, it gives CSVDGTGGYEQYF.

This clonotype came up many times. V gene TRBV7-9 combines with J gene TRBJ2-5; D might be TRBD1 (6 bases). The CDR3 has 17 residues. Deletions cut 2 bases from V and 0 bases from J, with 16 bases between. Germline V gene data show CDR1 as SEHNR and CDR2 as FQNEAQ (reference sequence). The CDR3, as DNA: TGTGCCAGCAGCTTAAAAGGCCGGGACAAAAACCAAGAGACCCAGTACTTC. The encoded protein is CASSLKGRDKNQETQYF.

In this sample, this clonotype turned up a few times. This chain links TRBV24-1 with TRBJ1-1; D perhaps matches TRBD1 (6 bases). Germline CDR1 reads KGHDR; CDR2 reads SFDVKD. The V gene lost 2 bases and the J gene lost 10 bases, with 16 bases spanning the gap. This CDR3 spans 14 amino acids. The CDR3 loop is CATSDSQTGGPAFF. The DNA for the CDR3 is TGTGCCACCAGTGATTCCCAGACCGGGGGGCCAGCTTTCTTT.

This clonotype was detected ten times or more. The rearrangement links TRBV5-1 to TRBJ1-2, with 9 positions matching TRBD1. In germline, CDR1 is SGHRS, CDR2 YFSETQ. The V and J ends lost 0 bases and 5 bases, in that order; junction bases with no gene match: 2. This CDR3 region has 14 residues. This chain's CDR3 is CASSLEGQGYGYTF. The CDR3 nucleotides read TGCGCCAGCAGCTTGGAGGGACAGGGATATGGCTACACCTTC.

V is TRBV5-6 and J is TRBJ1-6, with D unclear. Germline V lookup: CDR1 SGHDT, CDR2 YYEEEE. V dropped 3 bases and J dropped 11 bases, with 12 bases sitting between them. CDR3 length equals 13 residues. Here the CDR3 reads CASSSYSLPPLHF. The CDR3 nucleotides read TGTGCCAGCAGCTCCTACAGCCTCCCACCCCTCCACTTT. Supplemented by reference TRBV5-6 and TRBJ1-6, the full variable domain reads DAGVTQSPTHLIKTRGQQVTLRCSPKSGHDTVSWYQQALGQGPQFIFQYYEEEERQRGNFPDRFSGHQFPNYSSELNVNALLLGDSALYLCASSSYSLPPLHFGNGTRLTVT.

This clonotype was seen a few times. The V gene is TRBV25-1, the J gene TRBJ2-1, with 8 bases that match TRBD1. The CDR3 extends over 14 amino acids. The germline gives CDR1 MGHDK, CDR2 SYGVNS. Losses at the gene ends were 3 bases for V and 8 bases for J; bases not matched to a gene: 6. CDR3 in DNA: TGTGCCAGCAGTGATGACAGGGGAACGGATGAGCAGTTCTTC. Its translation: CASSDDRGTDEQFF.

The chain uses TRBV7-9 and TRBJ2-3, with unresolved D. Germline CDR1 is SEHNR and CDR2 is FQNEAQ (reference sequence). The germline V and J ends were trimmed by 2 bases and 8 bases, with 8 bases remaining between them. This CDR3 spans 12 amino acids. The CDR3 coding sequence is TGTGCCAGCAGCTTACGATCCAGTACGCAGTATTTT. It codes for CASSLRSSTQYF.

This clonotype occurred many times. The CDR3 DNA reads TGTGCCAGCAGCCCCGACAGGGGGTCTTCCTACAATGAGCAGTTCTTC. It translates to CASSPDRGSSYNEQFF. J is TRBJ2-1 and V is TRBV6-2 or TRBV6-3, with 9 bases that match TRBD1. After removal of 6 bases from V and 1 base from J, the junction contained 7 bases not matched to a gene. Germline CDR1 MNHEY, CDR2 SVGEGT. The CDR3 spans 16 residues.

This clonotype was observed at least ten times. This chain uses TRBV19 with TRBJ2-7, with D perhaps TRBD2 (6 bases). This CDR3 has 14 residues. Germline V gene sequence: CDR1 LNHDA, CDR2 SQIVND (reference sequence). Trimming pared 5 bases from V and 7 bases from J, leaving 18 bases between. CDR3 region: CASSPTSRGGEQYF. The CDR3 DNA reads TGTGCCAGTAGTCCCACGAGTAGGGGAGGAGAGCAGTACTTC.

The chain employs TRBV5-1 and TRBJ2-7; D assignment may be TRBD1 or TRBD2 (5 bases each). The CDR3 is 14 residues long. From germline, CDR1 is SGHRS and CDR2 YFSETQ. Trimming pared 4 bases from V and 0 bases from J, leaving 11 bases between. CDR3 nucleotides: TGCGCCAGCAGCACCGGGGCAACCTCCTACGAGCAGTACTTC. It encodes CASSTGATSYEQYF.

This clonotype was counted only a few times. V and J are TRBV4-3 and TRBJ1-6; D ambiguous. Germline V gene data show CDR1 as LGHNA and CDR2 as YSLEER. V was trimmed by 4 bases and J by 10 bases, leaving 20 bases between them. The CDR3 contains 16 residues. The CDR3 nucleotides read TGCGCCAGCAGCCCCTTCCCTAGGGTCTCGGGATCACCCCTCCACTTT. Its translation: CASSPFPRVSGSPLHF.

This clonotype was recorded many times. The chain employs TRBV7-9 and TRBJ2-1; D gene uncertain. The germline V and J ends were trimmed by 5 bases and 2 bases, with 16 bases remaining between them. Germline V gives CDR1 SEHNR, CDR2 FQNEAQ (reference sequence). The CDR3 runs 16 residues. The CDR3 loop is CASSPPEAPAYNEQFF. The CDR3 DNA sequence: TGTGCCAGCAGCCCTCCCGAAGCCCCGGCCTACAATGAGCAGTTCTTC.

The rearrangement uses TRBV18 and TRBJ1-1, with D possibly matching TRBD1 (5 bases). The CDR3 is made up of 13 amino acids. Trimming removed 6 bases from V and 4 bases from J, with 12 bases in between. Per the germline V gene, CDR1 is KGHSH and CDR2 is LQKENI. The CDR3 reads CASSPPGGTEAFF. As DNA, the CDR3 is TGTGCCAGCTCCCCTCCTGGGGGCACTGAAGCTTTCTTT. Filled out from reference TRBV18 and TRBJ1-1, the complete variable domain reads NAGVMQNPRHLVRRRGQEARLRCSPMKGHSHVYWYRQLPEEGLKFMVYLQKENIIDESGMPKERFSAEFPKEGPSILRIQQVVRGDSAAYFCASSPPGGTEAFFGQGTRLTVV.